The 2 T cell receptor beta chains below come from one sample, sequenced in a study of CD8+CD57+ T cells in acquired aplastic anemia. Profiling that covered TCR beta VDJ and CDR3 relied on genomic DNA as its template. TCRdb passed the reads through MiXCR, listing each CDR3 protein once. This sample yields around 180,000 distinct CDR3 sequences, of which around 65% are seen a single time; around 46% belongs to the top ten. The sequenced sample consisted of sorted CD4+, CD8+, or CD8+CD57+ T cells (not recorded which) from PBMCs. The receptors shown here come from a human donor with severe aplastic anemia or a healthy control (not recorded which).

The chain is built from TRBV10-2 and TRBJ1-2; weak D call: TRBD1 (5 bases). The CDR3 totals 13 residues. Trimming pared 7 bases from V and 7 bases from J, leaving 16 bases between. Germline V gene data show CDR1 as WSHSY and CDR2 as SAAADI. CDR3 sequence reads: CASNGGTDSGYTF. The CDR3 nucleotides read TGCGCCAGCAATGGGGGGACGGACTCTGGCTACACCTTC.

The DNA for the CDR3 is TGCGCCAGCAGCTTGGACCAAAGCTACGAGCAGTACTTC. Protein sequence: CASSLDQSYEQYF. The chain is built from TRBV5-1 and TRBJ2-7; D remains unclear. This CDR3 has 13 amino acids. Per the germline V gene, CDR1 is SGHRS and CDR2 is YFSETQ. The V end was cut by 0 bases, the J end by 3 bases, with 7 bases between.